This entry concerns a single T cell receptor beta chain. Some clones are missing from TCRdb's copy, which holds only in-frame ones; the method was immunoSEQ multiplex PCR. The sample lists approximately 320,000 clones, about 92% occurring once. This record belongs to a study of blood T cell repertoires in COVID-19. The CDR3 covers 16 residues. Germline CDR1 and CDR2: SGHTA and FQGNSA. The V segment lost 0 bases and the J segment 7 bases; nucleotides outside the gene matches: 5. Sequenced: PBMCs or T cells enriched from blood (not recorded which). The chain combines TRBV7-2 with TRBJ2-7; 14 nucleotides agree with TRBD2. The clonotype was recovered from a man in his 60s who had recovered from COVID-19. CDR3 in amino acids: CASSLAGGLAGEEQYF. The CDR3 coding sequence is TGTGCCAGCAGCTTAGCGGGGGGACTAGCGGGGGAAGAGCAGTACTTC.